This is a list of T cell receptor beta chains from one sample in a study of graft-versus-host responses after intestinal transplantation. For these TCRs, the target antigens are not known. Using immunoSEQ multiplex PCR, the repertoire was profiled, and TCRdb retains in-frame clones only, with some absent. Altogether 85,000 to 95,000 clones are present, approximately 94% being singletons, with the ten largest covering approximately 2%. Here the sequenced sample was unstimulated CD8+ T cells sorted from spleen or lymph node cells, taken before intestinal transplant. The receptors originated from a human donor who received an intestinal transplant. CDR3s include the opening cysteine and the closing phenylalanine or tryptophan. A D gene is named only where the DNA matches it firmly.

NA | TRBJ2-3 | TRBV6-5 | TGTGCCAGCAGTTACTTGCAGAGCACAGATACGCAGTATTTT | CASSYLQSTDTQYF
NA | TRBJ2-7 | TRBV7-9 | TGTGCCAGCAGTCCCCCGGGGTTGTCCTACGAGCAGTACTTC | CASSPPGLSYEQYF
TRBD1 | TRBJ2-7 | TRBV2 | TGTGCCAGCAGTGGGGACAGGGACCACGAGCAGTACTTC | CASSGDRDHEQYF
NA | TRBJ2-7 | TRBV30 | TGTGCCTGGAGTGCTGGGGGGGAGCAGTACTTC | CAWSAGGEQYF
TRBD1 | TRBJ1-4 | TRBV5-8 | TGTGCCAGCAGTTTGGGACAGTCCACCTTAGTTCTATATGAAAAACTGTTTTTT | CASSLGQSTLVLYEKLFF
NA | TRBJ1-2 | TRBV7-9 | TGTGCCAGCAGCTCAACTACAGGATTCCGTGGCTACACCTTC | CASSSTTGFRGYTF
NA | TRBJ1-2 | TRBV12-2 | TGTGCAAGTCGCTTAGATAAGGACTCGCACATGAATAACTATGGCTACACCTTC | CASRLDKDSHMNNYGYTF
NA | TRBJ2-5 | TRBV7-9 | TGTGCCAGCAGAAGCCGGGAGAAAAGGGAGACCCAGTACTTC | CASRSREKRETQYF
NA | TRBJ1-2 | TRBV30 | TGTGCCTGGAACAGGGCGACGGATGGCTACACCTTC | CAWNRATDGYTF
TRBD2 | TRBJ2-1 | TRBV9 | TGTGCCAGCAGCGCTAGCGGGGGGGCCTACAATGAGCAGTTCTTC | CASSASGGAYNEQFF
TRBD2 | TRBJ2-1 | TRBV7-6 | TGTGCCAGCAGCTGGGTAGGACTAGCGGGGGGGATATCCTACAATGAGCAGTTCTTC | CASSWVGLAGGISYNEQFF
TRBD1 | TRBJ2-7 | TRBV7-6 | TGTGCCAGCAGCTTAGCTGTGGGTTTGCAGGGGGCGGGGGAGCAGTACTTC | CASSLAVGLQGAGEQYF
NA | TRBJ1-1 | TRBV19 | TGTGCCAGTAGGCGGCCGGGACTAGAAGCTTTCTTT | CASRRPGLEAFF
TRBD2 | TRBJ2-7 | TRBV5-4 | TGTGCCAGCAGCTCCGTGACTAGCGGGGGGCCGTGGGAGCAGTACTTC | CASSSVTSGGPWEQYF
TRBD1 | TRBJ2-7 | TRBV30 | TGTGCCTGGAGAGCCGGACAGGGCTCCTACGAGCAGTACTTC | CAWRAGQGSYEQYF